This T cell receptor (beta chain) comes out of a study of blood T cell repertoires in COVID-19. Method: immunoSEQ multiplex PCR; TCRdb's copy keeps in-frame clones and lacks some. This table has tens of thousands of clones, roughly 78% appearing once. Germline V gene lookup returns CDR1 SGHVS and CDR2 FQNEAQ. The CDR3 is made up of 12 amino acids. To note about this clone: Sequence at one end of the junction differs from germline and may be a read error.

The V and J genes are TRBV7-8 and TRBJ1-5; D remains unclear. The sample comprised peripheral blood. The sequence derives from a man aged 70 or older with acute or convalescent COVID-19. The CDR3 DNA reads TGTGCCAGCAGCTCCCCACCATGGCCCCTTGTTTTT. This encodes CASSSPPWPLVF.